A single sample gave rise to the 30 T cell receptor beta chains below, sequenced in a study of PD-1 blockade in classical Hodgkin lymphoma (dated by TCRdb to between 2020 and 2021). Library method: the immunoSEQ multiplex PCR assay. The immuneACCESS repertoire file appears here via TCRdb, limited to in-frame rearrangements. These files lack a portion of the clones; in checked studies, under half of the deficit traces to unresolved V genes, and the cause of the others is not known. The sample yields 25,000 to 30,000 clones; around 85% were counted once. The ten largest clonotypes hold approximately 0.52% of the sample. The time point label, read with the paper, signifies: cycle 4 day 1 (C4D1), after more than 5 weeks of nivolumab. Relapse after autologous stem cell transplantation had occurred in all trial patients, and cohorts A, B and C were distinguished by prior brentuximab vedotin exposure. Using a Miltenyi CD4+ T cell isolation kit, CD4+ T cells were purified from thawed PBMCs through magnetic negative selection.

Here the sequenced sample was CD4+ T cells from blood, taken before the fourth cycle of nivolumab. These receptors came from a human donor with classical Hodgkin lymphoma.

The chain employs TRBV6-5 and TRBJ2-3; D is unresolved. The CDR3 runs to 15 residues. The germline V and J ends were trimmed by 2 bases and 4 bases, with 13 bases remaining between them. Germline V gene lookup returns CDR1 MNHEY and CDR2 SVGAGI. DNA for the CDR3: TGTGCCAGCAGTTACGGTCTATCCGGAGCAGATACGCAGTATTTT. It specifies CASSYGLSGADTQYF.

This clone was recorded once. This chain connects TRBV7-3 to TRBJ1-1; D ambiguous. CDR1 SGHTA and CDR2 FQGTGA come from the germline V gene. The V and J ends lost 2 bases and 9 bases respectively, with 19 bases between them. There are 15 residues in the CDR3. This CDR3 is CASSLWASSDVKAFF. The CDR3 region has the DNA TGTGCCAGCAGCTTATGGGCATCCAGCGATGTTAAAGCTTTCTTT.

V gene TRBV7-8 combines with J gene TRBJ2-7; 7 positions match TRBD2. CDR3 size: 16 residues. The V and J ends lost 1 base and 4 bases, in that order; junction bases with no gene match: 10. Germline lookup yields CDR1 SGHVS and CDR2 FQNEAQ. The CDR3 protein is CASSLEWAGDPYEQYF. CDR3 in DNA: TGTGCCAGCAGCTTAGAGTGGGCGGGGGACCCTTACGAGCAGTACTTC.

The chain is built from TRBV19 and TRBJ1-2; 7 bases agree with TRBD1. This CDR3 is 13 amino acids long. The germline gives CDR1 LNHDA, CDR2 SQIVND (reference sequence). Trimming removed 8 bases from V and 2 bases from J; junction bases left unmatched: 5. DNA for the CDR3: TGTGCCAGTCGGCAGGGGGGAAACTATGGCTACACCTTC. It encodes CASRQGGNYGYTF.

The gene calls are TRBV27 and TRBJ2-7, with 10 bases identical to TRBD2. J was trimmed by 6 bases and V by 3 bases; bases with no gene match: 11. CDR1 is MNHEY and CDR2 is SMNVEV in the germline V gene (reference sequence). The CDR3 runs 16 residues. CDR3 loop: CASSFIPAGGMAEQYF. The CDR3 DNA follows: TGTGCCAGCAGTTTTATCCCAGCGGGAGGGATGGCCGAGCAGTACTTC.

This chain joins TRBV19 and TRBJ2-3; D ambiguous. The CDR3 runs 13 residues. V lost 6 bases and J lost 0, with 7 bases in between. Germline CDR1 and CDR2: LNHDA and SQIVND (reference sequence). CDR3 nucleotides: TGTGCCAGTAGAAAACTTAGCACAGATACGCAGTATTTT. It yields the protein CASRKLSTDTQYF.

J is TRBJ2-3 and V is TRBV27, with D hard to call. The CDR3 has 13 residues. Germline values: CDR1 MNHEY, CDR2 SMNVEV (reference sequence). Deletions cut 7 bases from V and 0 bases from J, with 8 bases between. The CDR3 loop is CASKGSSTDTQYF. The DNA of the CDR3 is TGTGCCAGCAAGGGATCCAGCACAGATACGCAGTATTTT.

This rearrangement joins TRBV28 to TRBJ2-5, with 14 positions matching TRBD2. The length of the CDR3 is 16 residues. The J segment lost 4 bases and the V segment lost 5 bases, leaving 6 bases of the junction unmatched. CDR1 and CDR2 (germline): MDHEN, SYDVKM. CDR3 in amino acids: CASSRGLAGGSETQYF. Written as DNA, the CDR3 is TGTGCCAGCAGTCGTGGACTAGCGGGAGGTTCAGAGACCCAGTACTTC.

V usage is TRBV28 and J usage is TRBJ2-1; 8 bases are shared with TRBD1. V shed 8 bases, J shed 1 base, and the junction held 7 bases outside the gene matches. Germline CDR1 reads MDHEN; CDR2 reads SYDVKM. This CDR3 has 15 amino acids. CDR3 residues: CASYERTGSYNEQFF. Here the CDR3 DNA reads TGTGCCAGCTACGAAAGGACAGGGTCCTACAATGAGCAGTTCTTC.

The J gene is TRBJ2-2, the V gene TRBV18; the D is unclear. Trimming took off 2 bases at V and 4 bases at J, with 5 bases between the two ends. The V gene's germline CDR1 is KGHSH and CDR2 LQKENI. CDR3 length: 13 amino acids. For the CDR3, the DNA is TGTGCCAGCTCACCAGTCTCCACCGGGGAGCTGTTTTTT. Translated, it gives CASSPVSTGELFF.

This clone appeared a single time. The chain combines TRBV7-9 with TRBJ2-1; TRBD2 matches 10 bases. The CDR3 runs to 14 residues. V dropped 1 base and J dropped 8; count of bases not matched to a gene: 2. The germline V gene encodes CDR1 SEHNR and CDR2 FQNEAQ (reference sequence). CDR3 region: CASSLGLAGDEQFF. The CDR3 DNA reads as TGTGCCAGCAGCTTAGGTCTAGCGGGAGATGAGCAGTTCTTC.

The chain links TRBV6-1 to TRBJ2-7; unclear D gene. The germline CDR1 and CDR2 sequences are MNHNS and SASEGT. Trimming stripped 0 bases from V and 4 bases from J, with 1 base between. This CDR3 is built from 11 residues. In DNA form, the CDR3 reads TGTGCCAGCAGTGAAGCGTACGAGCAGTACTTC. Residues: CASSEAYEQYF.

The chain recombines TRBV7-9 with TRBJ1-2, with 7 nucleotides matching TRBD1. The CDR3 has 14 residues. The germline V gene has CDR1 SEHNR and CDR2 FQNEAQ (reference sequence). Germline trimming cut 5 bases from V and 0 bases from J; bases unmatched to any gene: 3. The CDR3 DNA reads TGTGCCAGCAGCCGACAGGGTCCTAACTATGGCTACACCTTC. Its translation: CASSRQGPNYGYTF.

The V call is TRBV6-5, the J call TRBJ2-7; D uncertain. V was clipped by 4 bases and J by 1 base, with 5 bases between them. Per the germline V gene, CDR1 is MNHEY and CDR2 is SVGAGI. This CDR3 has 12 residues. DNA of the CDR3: TGTGCCAGCAGTTCATCTTCCTACGAGCAGTACTTC. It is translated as CASSSSSYEQYF.

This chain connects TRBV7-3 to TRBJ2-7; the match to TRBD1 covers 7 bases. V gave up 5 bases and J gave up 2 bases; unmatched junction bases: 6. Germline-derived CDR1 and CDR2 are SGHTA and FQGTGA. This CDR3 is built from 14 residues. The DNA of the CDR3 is TGTGCCAGCAGCAAACACAGGGGTCCCTACGAGCAGTACTTC. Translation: CASSKHRGPYEQYF.

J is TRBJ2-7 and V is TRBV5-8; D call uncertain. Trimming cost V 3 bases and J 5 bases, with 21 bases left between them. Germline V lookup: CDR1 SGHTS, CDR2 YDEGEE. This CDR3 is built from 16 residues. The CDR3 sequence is CASSYPEGDLLDEQYF. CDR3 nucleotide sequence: TGTGCCAGCAGCTACCCAGAAGGAGACCTGTTAGACGAGCAGTACTTC.

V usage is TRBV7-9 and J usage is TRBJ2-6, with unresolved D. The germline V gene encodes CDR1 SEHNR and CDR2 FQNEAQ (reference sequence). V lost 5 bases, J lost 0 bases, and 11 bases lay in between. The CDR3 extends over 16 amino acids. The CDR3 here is CASSLQPLSGANVLTF. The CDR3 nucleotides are TGTGCCAGCAGCCTCCAACCTCTCTCTGGGGCCAACGTCCTGACTTTC.

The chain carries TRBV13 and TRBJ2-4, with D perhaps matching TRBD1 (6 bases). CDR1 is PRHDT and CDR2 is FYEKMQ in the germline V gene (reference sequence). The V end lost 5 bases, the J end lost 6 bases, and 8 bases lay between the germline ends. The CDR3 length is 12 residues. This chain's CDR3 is CASSGGGNIQYF. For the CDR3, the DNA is TGTGCCAGCAGCGGGGGCGGAAACATTCAGTACTTC.

The CDR3 region is CASSLQDTYNEQFF. CDR3 DNA: TGTGCCAGCTCACTCCAGGACACTTACAATGAGCAGTTCTTC. The chain joins TRBV18 to TRBJ2-1, with D tentatively TRBD1 (5 bases). V lost 4 bases, J lost 4 bases, and 11 bases lay in between. Germline V gives CDR1 KGHSH, CDR2 LQKENI. The CDR3 covers 14 residues.

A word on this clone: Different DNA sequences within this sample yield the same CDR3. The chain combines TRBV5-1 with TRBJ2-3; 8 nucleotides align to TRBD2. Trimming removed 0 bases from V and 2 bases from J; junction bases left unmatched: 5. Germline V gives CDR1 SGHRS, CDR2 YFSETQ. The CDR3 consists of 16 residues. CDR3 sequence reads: CASSLGLAGLTDTQYF. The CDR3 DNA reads TGCGCCAGCAGCTTGGGTCTAGCGGGTCTCACAGATACGCAGTATTTT.

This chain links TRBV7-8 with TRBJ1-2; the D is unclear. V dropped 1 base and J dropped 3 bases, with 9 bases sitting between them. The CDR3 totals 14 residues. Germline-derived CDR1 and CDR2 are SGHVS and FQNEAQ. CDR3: CASSLDGVDYGYTF. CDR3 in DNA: TGTGCCAGCAGCTTAGATGGGGTAGACTATGGCTACACCTTC.

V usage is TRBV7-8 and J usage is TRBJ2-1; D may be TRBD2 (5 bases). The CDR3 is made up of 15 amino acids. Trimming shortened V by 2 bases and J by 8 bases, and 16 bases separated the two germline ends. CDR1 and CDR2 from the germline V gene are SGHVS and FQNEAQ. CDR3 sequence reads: CASSLSLALGYEQFF. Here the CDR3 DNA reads TGTGCCAGCAGCTTAAGCCTAGCCCTAGGGTATGAGCAGTTCTTC.

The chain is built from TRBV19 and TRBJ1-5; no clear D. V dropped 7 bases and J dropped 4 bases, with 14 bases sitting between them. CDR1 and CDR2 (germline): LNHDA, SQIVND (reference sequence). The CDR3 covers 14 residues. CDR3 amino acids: CASTIRSGNQPQHF. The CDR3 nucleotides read TGTGCCAGTACTATCCGAAGCGGTAATCAGCCCCAGCATTTT.

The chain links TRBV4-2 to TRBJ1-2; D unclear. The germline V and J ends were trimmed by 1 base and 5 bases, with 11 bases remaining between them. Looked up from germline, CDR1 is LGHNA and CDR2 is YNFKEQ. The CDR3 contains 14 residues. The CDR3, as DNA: TGTGCCAGCAGCCAAGTATGGTTAGGGTATGGCTACACCTTC. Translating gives CASSQVWLGYGYTF.

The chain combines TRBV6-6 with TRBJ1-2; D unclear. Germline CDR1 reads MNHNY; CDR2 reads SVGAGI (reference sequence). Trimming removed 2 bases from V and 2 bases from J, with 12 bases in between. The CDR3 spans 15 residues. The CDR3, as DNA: TGTGCCAGCAGTTACGGGAGCGCCACGAACTATGGCTACACCTTC. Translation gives CASSYGSATNYGYTF.

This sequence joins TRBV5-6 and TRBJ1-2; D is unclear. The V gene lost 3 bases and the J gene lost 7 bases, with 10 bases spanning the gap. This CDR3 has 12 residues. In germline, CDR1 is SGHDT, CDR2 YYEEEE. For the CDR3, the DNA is TGTGCCAGCAGCTCTCGGGAGGGTGGCTACACCTTC. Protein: CASSSREGGYTF.

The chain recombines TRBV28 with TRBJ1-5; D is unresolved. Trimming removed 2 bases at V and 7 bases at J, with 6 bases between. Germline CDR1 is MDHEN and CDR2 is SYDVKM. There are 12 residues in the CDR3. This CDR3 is CASSLPAQPQHF. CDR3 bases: TGTGCCAGCAGTTTACCGGCCCAGCCCCAGCATTTT.

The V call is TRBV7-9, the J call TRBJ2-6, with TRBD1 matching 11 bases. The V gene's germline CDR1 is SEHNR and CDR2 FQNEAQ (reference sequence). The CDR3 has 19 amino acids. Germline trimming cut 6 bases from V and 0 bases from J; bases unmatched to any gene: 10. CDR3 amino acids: CASRAGTGGLLSGANVLTF. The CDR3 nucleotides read TGTGCCAGCAGGGCCGGGACAGGGGGATTGCTCTCTGGGGCCAACGTCCTGACTTTC.

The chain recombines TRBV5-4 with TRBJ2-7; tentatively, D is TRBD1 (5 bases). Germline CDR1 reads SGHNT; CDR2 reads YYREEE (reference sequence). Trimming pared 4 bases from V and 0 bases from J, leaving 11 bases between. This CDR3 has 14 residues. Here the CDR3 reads CASSPDSNSYEQYF. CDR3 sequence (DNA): TGTGCCAGCAGCCCCGACAGTAACTCCTACGAGCAGTACTTC.

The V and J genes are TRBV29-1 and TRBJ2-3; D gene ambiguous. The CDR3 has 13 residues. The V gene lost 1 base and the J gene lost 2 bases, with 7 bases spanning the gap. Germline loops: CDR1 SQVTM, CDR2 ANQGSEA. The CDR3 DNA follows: TGCAGCGTTGAAGGCACAGCCACAGATACGCAGTATTTT. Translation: CSVEGTATDTQYF.